What follows are 30 T cell receptor beta chains derived from one specimen sequenced in a study of T cell changes during pregnancy in multiple sclerosis. The method was immunoSEQ multiplex PCR; TCRdb's version includes in-frame clones alone and lacks a portion of them. The sample includes 55,000 to 85,000 clones, about 92% of them seen just once. This specimen was peripheral blood, taken in the third trimester of pregnancy. These TCRs come from a female donor with multiple sclerosis, enrolled in a pregnancy study.

This clone came up once. This rearrangement joins TRBV10-2 to TRBJ1-1; 8 nucleotides align to TRBD1. This CDR3 has 13 residues. Per the germline V gene, CDR1 is WSHSY and CDR2 is SAAADI. V was clipped by 7 bases and J by 4 bases; unmatched bases: 5. As DNA, the CDR3 is TGCGCCAGCAAGGGACAGGCGGCCACTGAAGCTTTCTTT. Translating it yields CASKGQAATEAFF.

The rearrangement uses TRBV6-6 and TRBJ1-1, with TRBD1 matching over 10 bases. The CDR3 spans 13 residues. With 6 bases clipped from V and 12 bases from J, the junction kept 10 bases outside the gene matches. The germline gives CDR1 MNHNY, CDR2 SVGAGI (reference sequence). The CDR3 nucleotides read TGTGCCAGCAGGTCCGGGACAGGGGATCGAACTTTCTTT. It yields the protein CASRSGTGDRTFF.

The chain recombines TRBV5-1 with TRBJ2-2; 8 bases fit TRBD2. Germline V gives CDR1 SGHRS, CDR2 YFSETQ. The CDR3 spans 19 residues. J gave up 8 bases and V 3 bases, and 21 bases lay outside the gene matches. In DNA, the CDR3 is TGCGCCAGCAGCTCCTTGGGCCCGGGGAGCGGGAGTCCCCTGGGGGAGCTGTTTTTT. Protein: CASSSLGPGSGSPLGELFF. Filled out from reference TRBV5-1 and TRBJ2-2, the complete variable domain reads KAGVTQTPRYLIKTRGQQVTLSCSPISGHRSVSWYQQTPGQGLQFLFEYFSETQRNKGNFPGRFSGRQFSNSRSEMNVSTLELGDSALYLCASSSLGPGSGSPLGELFFGEGSRLTVL.

The rearrangement uses TRBV7-9 and TRBJ2-1; possible D gene TRBD2, 5 bases. From germline, CDR1 is SEHNR and CDR2 FQNEAQ (reference sequence). This CDR3 has 15 residues. With 1 base removed from V and 4 bases from J, the gap between germline ends came to 11 bases. The DNA of the CDR3 is TGTGCCAGCAGCTTAGGGTACGGCGGGTACAATGAGCAGTTCTTC. As protein: CASSLGYGGYNEQFF.

The gene calls are TRBV10-1 and TRBJ2-1; TRBD2 matches 13 bases. J was trimmed by 8 bases and V by 5 bases; bases with no gene match: 9. This CDR3 has 16 amino acids. CDR1 WNHNN and CDR2 SYGVQD come from the germline V gene (reference sequence). The CDR3 reads CASSTGLAGASDEQFF. CDR3 nucleotides: TGCGCCAGCAGTACCGGACTAGCGGGAGCGTCGGATGAGCAGTTCTTC.

This chain uses TRBV11-2 with TRBJ2-2; 8 nucleotides match TRBD2. The V and J ends lost 0 bases and 4 bases, in that order; junction bases with no gene match: 10. The CDR3 covers 18 residues. The germline V gene encodes CDR1 SGHAT and CDR2 FQNNGV. CDR3 amino acids: CASSLEGLAGHVTGELFF. The CDR3 DNA reads as TGTGCCAGCAGCTTAGAGGGTCTAGCGGGCCACGTCACCGGGGAGCTGTTTTTT.

The V gene is TRBV30, the J gene TRBJ2-7; D gene unclear. Germline CDR1 is GTSNPN and CDR2 is SVGIG (reference sequence). Trimming stripped 0 bases from V and 1 base from J, with 7 bases between. This CDR3 comprises 13 residues. This CDR3 reads CAWSVAVSYEQYF. CDR3 DNA sequence: TGTGCCTGGAGTGTAGCTGTTTCCTACGAGCAGTACTTC.

The chain uses TRBV29-1 and TRBJ2-2; D may be TRBD2 (5 bases). The CDR3 totals 16 residues. The V gene's germline CDR1 is SQVTM and CDR2 ANQGSEA. V gave up 1 base and J gave up 1 base, with 13 bases separating them. This chain's CDR3 is CSVEGVGGLNTGELFF. In DNA, the CDR3 is TGCAGCGTTGAAGGGGTTGGAGGACTGAACACCGGGGAGCTGTTTTTT.

The chain uses TRBV19 and TRBJ1-5; tentatively, D is TRBD1 (6 bases). Germline CDR1 reads LNHDA; CDR2 reads SQIVND (reference sequence). The germline V and J ends were trimmed by 3 bases and 0 bases, with 9 bases remaining between them. The CDR3 spans 15 residues. The CDR3 loop reads CASSIEGDSNQPQHF. CDR3 coding DNA: TGTGCCAGTAGTATCGAGGGGGATAGCAATCAGCCCCAGCATTTT.

The V gene is TRBV10-2, the J gene TRBJ1-2; unclear D gene. The CDR3 contains 13 residues. Germline CDR1 and CDR2: WSHSY and SAAADI. Trimming removed 6 bases from V and 6 bases from J, with 14 bases in between. The CDR3 loop is CASSEWGADGYTF. The CDR3 nucleotides read TGCGCCAGCAGCGAATGGGGAGCGGATGGCTACACCTTC.

The genes are TRBV4-1 and TRBJ2-1, with 7 bases fitting TRBD2. V lost 1 base and J lost 6; bases outside the gene matches: 3. The CDR3 sequence is 14 residues long. Germline values: CDR1 MGHRA, CDR2 YSYEKL. The CDR3 is CASSQGTRGNEQFF. CDR3 in DNA: TGCGCCAGCAGCCAAGGGACTAGAGGCAATGAGCAGTTCTTC.

The CDR3 sequence: CASSQEPGTSTDTQYF. CDR3 coding DNA: TGTGCCAGCAGCCAAGAACCCGGGACTAGCACAGATACGCAGTATTTT. This chain joins TRBV4-2 and TRBJ2-3; possible D gene TRBD2, 6 bases. Trimming pared 0 bases from V and 0 bases from J, leaving 10 bases between. CDR3 length equals 16 residues. Germline CDR1 is LGHNA and CDR2 is YNFKEQ.

The table lists this clone with a count of one. V usage is TRBV5-1 and J usage is TRBJ2-3; 9 bases line up with TRBD1. The CDR3 is 15 amino acids. Germline trimming cut 5 bases from V and 2 bases from J; bases unmatched to any gene: 6. Germline loops: CDR1 SGHRS, CDR2 YFSETQ. Here the CDR3 DNA reads TGCGCCAGCAGGGGGGACAGGGCCGCCACAGATACGCAGTATTTT. The encoded protein is CASRGDRAATDTQYF.

This clone has a handful of counts. The chain couples TRBV27 to TRBJ1-5; D is uncertain. CDR1 MNHEY and CDR2 SMNVEV come from the germline V gene (reference sequence). V lost 5 bases and J 0 bases, leaving 8 bases between the germline ends. The CDR3 contains 14 residues. DNA for the CDR3: TGTGCCAGCAGTCCTAACAGTAGCAATCAGCCCCAGCATTTT. It specifies CASSPNSSNQPQHF.

This chain uses TRBV5-6 with TRBJ2-2, with TRBD1 identical over 7 bases. CDR1 is SGHDT and CDR2 is YYEEEE in the germline V gene. V lost 2 bases to trimming and J lost 5 bases; unmatched junction nucleotides: 12. This CDR3 is built from 17 residues. The CDR3 coding sequence is TGTGCCAGCAGCTTATTCGGACAGGCCCCGGTTACCGGGGAGCTGTTTTTT. Translation: CASSLFGQAPVTGELFF.

This clone showed up just once. The gene calls are TRBV27 and TRBJ2-1, with 10 bases fitting TRBD2. V was clipped by 4 bases and J by 9 bases; unmatched bases: 9. The CDR3 spans 15 residues. The V gene's germline CDR1 is MNHEY and CDR2 SMNVEV (reference sequence). The CDR3 nucleotides read TGTGCCAGCAGTTACCTAGCGGGAGACTTTGTTGAGCAGTTCTTC. This sequence encodes CASSYLAGDFVEQFF.

The genes are TRBV9 and TRBJ2-5, with D tentatively TRBD2 (6 bases). V lost 0 bases, J lost 5 bases, and 8 bases lay in between. Germline V gene data show CDR1 as SGDLS and CDR2 as YYNGEE. This CDR3 comprises 13 residues. CDR3 nucleotide sequence: TGTGCCAGCAGCGTAGTTAGCGGTGAGACCCAGTACTTC. Its protein is CASSVVSGETQYF. Full variable domain (remainder filled in from reference TRBV9 and TRBJ2-5): DSGVTQTPKHLITATGQRVTLRCSPRSGDLSVYWYQQSLDQGLQFLIQYYNGEERAKGNILERFSAQQFPDLHSELNLSSLELGDSALYFCASSVVSGETQYFGPGTRLLVL.

V usage is TRBV7-9 and J usage is TRBJ2-3, with D unresolved. This CDR3 is built from 15 residues. V dropped 2 bases and J dropped 2 bases, with 11 bases sitting between them. Germline V gene sequence: CDR1 SEHNR, CDR2 FQNEAQ (reference sequence). The CDR3 region is CASSLFAETTDTQYF. DNA of the CDR3: TGTGCCAGCAGCTTATTTGCGGAGACCACAGATACGCAGTATTTT.

The chain couples TRBV7-9 to TRBJ2-7, with D possibly being TRBD2 (5 bases). This CDR3 is built from 13 residues. Germline CDR1 SEHNR, CDR2 FQNEAQ (reference sequence). Trimming removed 10 bases at V and 7 bases at J, with 20 bases between. The CDR3 sequence: CATTAQTIREQYF. As DNA, the CDR3 is TGTGCCACCACGGCGCAGACTATACGGGAGCAGTACTTC.

The chain carries TRBV2 and TRBJ2-3; 10 bases map to TRBD1. The CDR3 has 15 residues. V lost 7 bases and J lost 0; bases outside the gene matches: 4. Germline loops: CDR1 SNHLY, CDR2 FYNNEI. The CDR3 is CASTGQGLSTDTQYF. Here the CDR3 DNA reads TGTGCCAGCACGGGACAGGGGTTGAGCACAGATACGCAGTATTTT.

The CDR3 here is CASSSGRDRSPYEQYF. In nucleotides, the CDR3 is TGCGCCAGCAGCTCCGGTCGGGACAGGAGTCCCTACGAGCAGTACTTC. This rearrangement joins TRBV5-1 to TRBJ2-7; TRBD1 aligns across 8 bases. CDR1 SGHRS and CDR2 YFSETQ come from the germline V gene. CDR3 size: 16 residues. The junction had 10 bases not matched to a gene; V was cut back by 3 bases and J by 2 bases.

This chain links TRBV6-1 with TRBJ1-1; 8 positions match TRBD1. Trimming cost V 6 bases and J 4 bases; bases outside gene matches: 10. CDR3 size: 15 residues. Germline V gives CDR1 MNHNS, CDR2 SASEGT. The CDR3 sequence is CASRPGQASRTEAFF. The CDR3 DNA sequence: TGTGCCAGCAGGCCGGGACAGGCATCGCGCACTGAAGCTTTCTTT.

The gene calls are TRBV9 and TRBJ2-3; possible D gene TRBD2, 6 bases. Between the trimmed V and J ends, which lost 1 base and 4 bases, there was a span of 7 bases. Germline V gene sequence: CDR1 SGDLS, CDR2 YYNGEE. The CDR3 runs to 13 residues. CDR3 residues: CASSVSGPDTQYF. For the CDR3, the DNA is TGTGCCAGCAGCGTAAGCGGGCCAGATACGCAGTATTTT.

The chain uses TRBV4-1 and TRBJ1-5, with D hard to call. The germline V gene has CDR1 MGHRA and CDR2 YSYEKL. CDR3 size: 15 residues. V gave up 3 bases and J gave up 2 bases, with 11 bases separating them. The CDR3 protein is CASSHARSGNQPQHF. CDR3 nucleotide sequence: TGCGCCAGCAGCCATGCCAGAAGCGGCAATCAGCCCCAGCATTTT.

The chain is built from TRBV9 and TRBJ2-7, with TRBD2 as a possible D gene (5 bases). V lost 0 bases and J lost 2, with 9 bases in between. In germline, CDR1 is SGDLS, CDR2 YYNGEE. CDR3 length equals 14 residues. CDR3 coding DNA: TGTGCCAGCAGCGTAGCCGGGGATACCTACGAGCAGTACTTC. Protein product: CASSVAGDTYEQYF. The full variable domain, rest sourced from reference TRBV9 and TRBJ2-7, is DSGVTQTPKHLITATGQRVTLRCSPRSGDLSVYWYQQSLDQGLQFLIQYYNGEERAKGNILERFSAQQFPDLHSELNLSSLELGDSALYFCASSVAGDTYEQYFGPGTRLTVT.

The chain is built from TRBV4-2 and TRBJ2-5; TRBD2 matches at 11 bases. The V gene end was trimmed by 0 bases and the J gene end by 1 base; junction bases not matched to a gene: 1. This CDR3 has 16 residues. Germline V gives CDR1 LGHNA, CDR2 YNFKEQ. The CDR3 region is CASSQEGTSGQETQYF. CDR3 nucleotide sequence: TGTGCCAGCAGCCAAGAAGGGACTAGCGGCCAAGAGACCCAGTACTTC.

The chain recombines TRBV19 with TRBJ2-2, with 7 nucleotides matching TRBD1. V trimming: 10 bases; J trimming: 2 bases; junction bases outside the gene matches: 7. Germline V gene lookup returns CDR1 LNHDA and CDR2 SQIVND (reference sequence). The CDR3 covers 14 residues. The CDR3 is CAIARQGNTGELFF. The DNA for the CDR3 is TGTGCCATTGCAAGACAGGGAAACACCGGGGAGCTGTTTTTT.

The J gene is TRBJ2-7, the V gene TRBV7-9; D is perhaps TRBD2 (5 bases). This CDR3 has 16 amino acids. Per the germline V gene, CDR1 is SEHNR and CDR2 is FQNEAQ (reference sequence). V gave up 4 bases and J gave up 0 bases, with 16 bases separating them. The CDR3 protein is CASSSPGGLASYEQYF. The CDR3 DNA is TGTGCCAGCAGCTCACCAGGCGGGTTAGCCTCCTACGAGCAGTACTTC.

Written as DNA, the CDR3 is TGCGCCAGCAGATTGGGACTAGCGGGACTTGGCGAGCAGTACTTC. Amino acid sequence: CASRLGLAGLGEQYF. This chain uses TRBV4-1 with TRBJ2-7; 13 nucleotides agree with TRBD2. This CDR3 comprises 15 residues. Germline values: CDR1 MGHRA, CDR2 YSYEKL. J gave up 6 bases and V 6 bases, and 8 bases lay outside the gene matches.

This clone came up a few times. This chain's CDR3 is CSALLSGSYEQYF. The CDR3 bases are TGCAGCGCCCTTCTTAGCGGATCCTACGAGCAGTACTTC. The chain uses TRBV29-1 and TRBJ2-7, with D perhaps TRBD2 (6 bases). The CDR3 sequence is 13 residues long. Germline V lookup: CDR1 SQVTM, CDR2 ANQGSEA. V lost 7 bases and J 1 base, leaving 14 bases between the germline ends.